Listed below are T cell receptor beta chains from one sample, sequenced in a study of blood T cell repertoires in COVID-19. Sequencing was performed with immunoSEQ multiplex PCR; in TCRdb, only in-frame clones are kept and a portion is missing. Among about 200,000 clones listed, around nine tenths were seen once. The sequencing sample was made of peripheral blood. These receptors were obtained from a man between 60 and 75 years old with acute or convalescent COVID-19. CDR3s include the opening cysteine and the closing phenylalanine or tryptophan. A D gene is named only where the DNA matches it firmly. Some rows mark clone size as missing; the rest say once, few, many or name a class of expanded clone.

J | size | V | D | CDR3 | DNA
TRBJ1-1 | once | TRBV28 | . | CASSRGGGGTEAFF | TGTGCCAGCTCTCGGGGGGGAGGGGGCACTGAAGCTTTCTTT
TRBJ1-3 | . | TRBV6-5 | . | CASSSGQTGNTIYF | TGTGCCAGCAGTAGCGGGCAAACTGGAAACACCATATATTTT
TRBJ1-5 | . | TRBV9 | TRBD1 | CASSVGQGGNQPQHF | TGTGCCAGCAGCGTAGGGCAGGGGGGCAATCAGCCCCAGCATTTT
TRBJ1-2 | . | TRBV6-6 | . | CASTDRNYGYTF | TGTGCCAGCACCGACAGAAACTATGGCTACACCTTC
TRBJ2-3 | . | TRBV28 | TRBD2 | CASSGLAGTDTQYF | TGTGCCAGCAGCGGACTAGCTGGCACAGATACGCAGTATTTT
TRBJ2-2 | . | TRBV5-1 | TRBD1 | CASSSTGLGELFF | TGCGCCAGCAGCTCGACAGGGCTCGGGGAGCTGTTTTTT
TRBJ1-6 | . | TRBV3-1/TRBV3-2 | . | CASSPKGAGGGNSPLHF | TGTGCCAGCAGCCCAAAAGGGGCGGGGGGAGGTAATTCACCCCTCCACTTT
TRBJ2-7 | . | TRBV6-6 | . | CASSYSGRGTNEQYF | TGTGCCAGCAGTTACTCGGGCCGGGGGACGAACGAGCAGTACTTC
TRBJ2-5 | . | TRBV5-1 | TRBD1 | CASSGGTGGYQETQYF | TGCGCCAGCAGCGGGGGGACAGGGGGATATCAAGAGACCCAGTACTTC
TRBJ2-5 | . | TRBV7-3 | TRBD1 | CASSRDRGETQYF | TGTGCCAGCAGCCGGGACAGGGGAGAGACCCAGTACTTC
TRBJ2-5 | . | TRBV5-1 | TRBD2 | CASSLFGVAGGLETQYF | TGCGCCAGCAGCTTGTTCGGAGTAGCGGGGGGGCTAGAGACCCAGTACTTC
TRBJ1-2 | . | TRBV7-8 | TRBD1 | CASSARQGVGEMYGYTF | TGTGCCAGCAGCGCGCGACAGGGGGTTGGGGAGATGTATGGCTACACCTTC
TRBJ2-7 | . | TRBV4-3 | . | CASSQVQGYEQYF | TGCGCCAGCAGCCAGGTACAGGGCTACGAGCAGTACTTC
TRBJ2-3 | . | TRBV19 | . | CASSKPTPSGHSGTDTQYF | TGTGCCAGTAGCAAACCAACGCCTTCAGGTCATAGTGGCACAGATACGCAGTATTTT
TRBJ2-5 | . | TRBV29-1 | TRBD1 | CSADLSGQQETQYF | TGCAGCGCAGACCTTTCGGGACAGCAAGAGACCCAGTACTTC
TRBJ2-2 | few | TRBV29-1 | . | CSGSVTGELFF | TGCAGCGGGAGCGTCACCGGGGAGCTGTTTTTT
TRBJ2-7 | . | TRBV23-1 | TRBD1 | CASSQTGTGPYEQYF | TGCGCCAGCAGTCAAACCGGGACAGGGCCTTACGAGCAGTACTTC
TRBJ1-1 | . | TRBV6-5 | . | CASRVDNSNTEAFF | TGTGCCAGCAGGGTGGACAATTCGAACACTGAAGCTTTCTTT
TRBJ2-7 | . | TRBV7-9 | . | CASSSGQTYEQYF | TGTGCCAGCAGCTCCGGACAGACGTACGAGCAGTACTTC
TRBJ2-7 | . | TRBV11-2 | TRBD2 | CASSPTSGGPYEQYF | TGTGCCAGCAGCCCCACTAGCGGGGGCCCCTACGAGCAGTACTTC
TRBJ1-1 | once | TRBV6-1 | . | CASSETFSGPGTEAFF | TGTGCCAGCAGTGAAACCTTCTCGGGCCCGGGAACTGAAGCTTTCTTT
TRBJ1-2 | . | TRBV9 | TRBD1 | CASSASGTGKGSGGYTF | TGTGCCAGCAGCGCGTCCGGGACAGGGAAGGGTTCCGGTGGCTACACCTTC
TRBJ1-5 | . | TRBV2 | TRBD1 | CAGRTGLVGNQPQHF | TGTGCCGGCAGGACAGGGCTTGTAGGCAATCAGCCCCAGCATTTT
TRBJ2-5 | . | TRBV11-2 | . | CASSLDSAYQETQYF | TGTGCCAGCAGCTTAGATTCAGCGTACCAAGAGACCCAGTACTTC
TRBJ2-7 | . | TRBV15 | TRBD1 | CATSAARGQTYEQYF | TGTGCCACCAGCGCTGCGAGGGGACAGACCTACGAGCAGTACTTC
TRBJ2-5 | . | TRBV6-2/TRBV6-3 | TRBD2 | CASSDGLAGAQETQYF | TGTGCCAGCAGTGATGGACTAGCGGGTGCCCAAGAGACCCAGTACTTC